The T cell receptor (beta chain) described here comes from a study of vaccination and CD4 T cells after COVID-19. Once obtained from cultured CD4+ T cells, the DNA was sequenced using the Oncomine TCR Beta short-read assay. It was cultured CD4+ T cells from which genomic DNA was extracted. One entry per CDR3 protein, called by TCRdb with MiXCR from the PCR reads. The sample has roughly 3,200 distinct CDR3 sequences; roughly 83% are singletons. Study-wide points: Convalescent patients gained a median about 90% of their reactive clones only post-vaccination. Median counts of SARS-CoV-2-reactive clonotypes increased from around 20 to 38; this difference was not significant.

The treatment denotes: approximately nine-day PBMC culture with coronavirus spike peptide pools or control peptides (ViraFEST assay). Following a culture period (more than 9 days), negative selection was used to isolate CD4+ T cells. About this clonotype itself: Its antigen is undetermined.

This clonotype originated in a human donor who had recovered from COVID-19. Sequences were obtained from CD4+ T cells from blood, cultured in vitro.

CDR3 bases: TGTGCCAGCAGTGACGGAAACAGGGGGTATGGCACTGAAGCTTTCTTT. Residues: CASSDGNRGYGTEAFF. The chain is built from TRBV2 and TRBJ1-1; 8 bases are shared with TRBD1. V dropped 3 bases and J dropped 4; count of bases not matched to a gene: 10. Per the germline V gene, CDR1 is SNHLY and CDR2 is FYNNEI. CDR3 length: 16 amino acids.